This TCR beta chain emerged from a study of human T cells and chemical hapten exposure. Whole-study context: Variability of per-sample TCR yields stemmed mainly from small differences in pooled library volume.

The CDR3 consists of 15 residues. Trimming removed 3 bases from V and 6 bases from J; junction bases left unmatched: 9. Germline loops: CDR1 DFQATT, CDR2 SNEGSKA (reference sequence). This clonotype turned up a few times. The antigen is not known. As to time point: healthy volunteer bleed at 2 weeks. Whole blood that had not been fractionated was the source of extracted total RNA. Study-wide results and limits: Sensitizing to DPC left TCRs with a frequency above 1 in 1000 unaltered.

Individual cDNA molecules (in the library) carried attached unique molecular identifiers. In the original workflow: Individual samples carried between 23,224 and 690,600 TCRs, with 95,638 as the median. Each CDR3 protein gets one entry after TCRdb re-called the RACE reads with MiXCR. None of the V and J calls come from the authors' own analysis; TCRdb made them. Among roughly 30,000 distinct CDR3 sequences listed, nearly 7.5% were seen once. Sequenced input: whole blood. The receptor was derived from a human donor in good health. Some clones in this sample may be carry-over from other donors' samples. V is TRBV20-1 and J is TRBJ2-3, with 10 bases that match TRBD1. CDR3 sequence (DNA): TGCAGTGCTAGCAGACAGGGGGCAAGTACGGATACGCAGTATTTT. This sequence encodes CSASRQGASTDTQYF.